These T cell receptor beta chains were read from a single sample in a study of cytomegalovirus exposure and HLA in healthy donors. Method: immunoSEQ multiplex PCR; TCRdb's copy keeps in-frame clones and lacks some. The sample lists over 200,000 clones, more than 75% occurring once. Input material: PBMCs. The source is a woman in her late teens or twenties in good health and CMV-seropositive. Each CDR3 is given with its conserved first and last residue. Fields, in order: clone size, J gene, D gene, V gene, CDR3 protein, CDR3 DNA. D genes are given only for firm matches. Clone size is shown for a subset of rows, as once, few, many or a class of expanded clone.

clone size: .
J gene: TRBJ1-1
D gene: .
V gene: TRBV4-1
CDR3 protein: CASSQVDSIYTEAFF
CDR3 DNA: TGCGCCAGCAGCCAAGTAGACAGCATCTACACTGAAGCTTTCTTT

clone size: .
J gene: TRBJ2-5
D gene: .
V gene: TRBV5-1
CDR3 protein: CASSLFPWFSGGLQETQYF
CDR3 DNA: TGCGCCAGCAGCTTGTTTCCATGGTTCTCCGGGGGACTCCAAGAGACCCAGTACTTC

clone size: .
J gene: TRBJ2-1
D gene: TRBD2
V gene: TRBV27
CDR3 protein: CASSLQSSGNNEQFF
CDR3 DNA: TGTGCCAGCAGTTTACAGTCTAGCGGGAACAATGAGCAGTTCTTC

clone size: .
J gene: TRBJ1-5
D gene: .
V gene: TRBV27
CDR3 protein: CASSGLGGSNQPQHF
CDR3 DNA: TGTGCCAGCAGTGGACTTGGAGGAAGCAATCAGCCCCAGCATTTT

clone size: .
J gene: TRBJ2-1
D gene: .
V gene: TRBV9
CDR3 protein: CASSVVASELGEQFF
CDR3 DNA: TGTGCCAGCAGCGTAGTAGCGAGCGAATTGGGTGAGCAGTTCTTC

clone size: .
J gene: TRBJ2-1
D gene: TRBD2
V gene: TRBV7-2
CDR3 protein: CASSLLPLAGWSYNEQFF
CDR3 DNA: TGTGCCAGCAGCTTACTCCCGCTAGCGGGTTGGTCCTACAATGAGCAGTTCTTC

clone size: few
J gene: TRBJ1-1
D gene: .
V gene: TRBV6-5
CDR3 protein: CASSYSREENTEAFF
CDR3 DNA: TGTGCCAGCAGTTACTCGAGGGAGGAGAACACTGAAGCTTTCTTT

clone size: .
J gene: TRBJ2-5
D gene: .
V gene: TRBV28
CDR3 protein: CASSFGGTQVMETQYF
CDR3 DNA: TGTGCCAGCAGTTTTGGAGGGACGCAGGTCATGGAGACCCAGTACTTC

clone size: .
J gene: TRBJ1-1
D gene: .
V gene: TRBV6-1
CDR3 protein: CASSEVEDTEAFF
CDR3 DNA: TGTGCCAGCAGTGAGGTGGAGGACACTGAAGCTTTCTTT

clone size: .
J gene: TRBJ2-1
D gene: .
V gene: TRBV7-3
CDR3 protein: CASSLTVAGHNEQFF
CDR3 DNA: TGTGCCAGCAGCTTAACTGTGGCAGGGCACAATGAGCAGTTCTTC

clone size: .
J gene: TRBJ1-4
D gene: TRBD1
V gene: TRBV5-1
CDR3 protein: CASSPRQGATNEKLFF
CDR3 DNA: TGCGCCAGCAGCCCCCGACAGGGGGCGACTAATGAAAAACTGTTTTTT

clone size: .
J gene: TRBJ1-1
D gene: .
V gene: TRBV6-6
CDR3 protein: CASSSRGNTEAFF
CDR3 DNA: TGTGCCAGCAGTTCCAGGGGGAACACTGAAGCTTTCTTT

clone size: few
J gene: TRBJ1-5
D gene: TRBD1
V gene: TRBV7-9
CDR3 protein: CASSPDRGGNQPQHF
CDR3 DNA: TGTGCCAGCAGCCCAGACAGGGGGGGCAATCAGCCCCAGCATTTT

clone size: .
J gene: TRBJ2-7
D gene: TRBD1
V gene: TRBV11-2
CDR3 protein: CASSPRQGGPYEQYF
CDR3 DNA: TGTGCCAGCAGCCCCCGACAGGGGGGGCCCTACGAGCAGTACTTC

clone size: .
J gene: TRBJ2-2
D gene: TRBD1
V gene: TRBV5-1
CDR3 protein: CASSRVPQGSNTGELFF
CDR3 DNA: TGCGCCAGCAGTCGGGTCCCACAGGGGTCGAACACCGGGGAGCTGTTTTTT